The 29 T cell receptor beta chains below were found in one sample sequenced in a study of monozygotic twins with inflammatory bowel disease. TCRdb re-analyzed the 5' RACE reads; it lists each CDR3 protein once, without DNA. The clone table shows approximately 330,000 distinct CDR3 sequences, with the ten largest holding over 2%. The source material was blood. The receptors derive from a human donor with ulcerative colitis or Crohn's disease, or a healthy co-twin of an affected twin (not recorded which).

This chain uses TRBV20-1 with TRBJ2-7; TCRdb's D call of TRBD1 is untestable without DNA. Germline V CDR1 and CDR2: DFQATT, SNEGSKA (reference sequence). The CDR3 consists of 14 residues. CDR3 protein: CSARGDTHSYEQYF.

The gene calls are TRBV6-1 and TRBJ1-6. The CDR3 runs to 14 residues. The germline V gene encodes CDR1 MNHNS and CDR2 SASEGT. Here the CDR3 reads CASSAGGMASPLHF.

The V and J genes are TRBV11-2 and TRBJ2-3. There are 13 residues in the CDR3. Germline V lookup: CDR1 SGHAT, CDR2 FQNNGV. This chain's CDR3 is CASSFQTTDTQYF.

The genes are TRBV12-3 or TRBV12-4 and TRBJ2-7; TCRdb gives TRBD2 as the D gene, but with no DNA this cannot be confirmed. The CDR3 is made up of 19 amino acids. The CDR3 sequence: CASSSALKMRSAGPYEQYF.

The chain uses TRBV6-2 or TRBV6-3 and TRBJ2-1; TCRdb gives TRBD1 as the D gene, but with no DNA this cannot be confirmed. CDR1 MNHEY and CDR2 SVGEGT come from the germline V gene. The CDR3 sequence is 15 residues long. The CDR3 reads CASSDRDRGYNEQFF.

The chain carries TRBV3-1 and TRBJ2-1; TCRdb designates TRBD2, a call that cannot be tested without DNA. From germline, CDR1 is LGHDT and CDR2 YNNKEL (reference sequence). This CDR3 has 14 amino acids. The chain's CDR3 is CASSPSGTYNEQFF.

The chain carries TRBV6-2 or TRBV6-3 and TRBJ2-7; the D gene TCRdb calls, TRBD2, cannot be checked with no DNA. This CDR3 comprises 17 residues. Germline V gene data show CDR1 as MNHEY and CDR2 as SVGEGT. Here the CDR3 reads CASSPTRSGTNLYEQYF.

V gene TRBV5-1 combines with J gene TRBJ2-5. This CDR3 spans 15 amino acids. Germline values: CDR1 SGHRS, CDR2 YFSETQ. The CDR3 spells CASRTDGGSQETQYF.

V and J are TRBV12-3 or TRBV12-4 and TRBJ1-5. The CDR3 has 13 amino acids. CDR3 in amino acids: CASSLSQGQPQHF.

The chain recombines TRBV6-1 with TRBJ2-1; the D call of TRBD2 rests on TCRdb alone, since no DNA is present to check it. The CDR3 is made up of 15 amino acids. Germline V lookup: CDR1 MNHNS, CDR2 SASEGT. CDR3 in amino acids: CASSEGVGTHNEQFF.

The chain uses TRBV19 and TRBJ2-3. Germline loops: CDR1 LNHDA, CDR2 SQIVND (reference sequence). This CDR3 comprises 13 residues. CDR3 amino acids: CASSRRVTDTQYF.

The CDR3 sequence: CAISERGEKLFF. This sequence joins TRBV10-3 and TRBJ1-4. Germline CDR1 and CDR2: ENHRY and SYGVKD. The CDR3 extends over 12 amino acids.

The J gene is TRBJ1-5, the V gene TRBV5-5; the TRBD1 assignment by TCRdb is unverifiable without DNA. This CDR3 comprises 14 residues. Germline loops: CDR1 SGHKS, CDR2 YYEKEE (reference sequence). The CDR3 spells CASSLEQGRKPQHF.

This chain links TRBV10-3 with TRBJ2-7; the TCRdb D gene call, TRBD2, has no DNA to confirm it. Per the germline V gene, CDR1 is ENHRY and CDR2 is SYGVKD. The CDR3 has 19 amino acids. The CDR3 is CAISGGVLGGRSTSYEQYF.

The chain's CDR3 is CASSLVTVGGETQYF. V is TRBV7-2 and J is TRBJ2-5; TCRdb picks TRBD1, but there is no DNA to check that call. The length of the CDR3 is 15 residues. Germline V CDR1 and CDR2: SGHTA, FQGNSA.

V is TRBV7-6 and J is TRBJ2-5; TCRdb designates TRBD1, a call that cannot be tested without DNA. Germline CDR1 and CDR2: SGHVS and FNYEAQ. CDR3 length equals 15 residues. The CDR3: CASSLAGGHQETQYF.

The V and J genes are TRBV20-1 and TRBJ1-5; TCRdb picks TRBD1, but there is no DNA to check that call. This CDR3 has 15 amino acids. The germline gives CDR1 DFQATT, CDR2 SNEGSKA (reference sequence). CDR3 loop: CSAPGARGSNQPQHF.

The chain employs TRBV20-1 and TRBJ1-1; the TCRdb call, TRBD1, lacks DNA for checking. Germline V lookup: CDR1 DFQATT, CDR2 SNEGSKA (reference sequence). The CDR3 extends over 14 amino acids. CDR3 in amino acids: CSARDTPGYTEAFF.

This sequence joins TRBV9 and TRBJ2-7; the D call of TRBD2 rests on TCRdb alone, since no DNA is present to check it. The germline V gene has CDR1 SGDLS and CDR2 YYNGEE. The length of the CDR3 is 16 residues. CDR3: CASSVPLADNSYEQYF.

The CDR3 loop is CSAPDGVAYEQYF. The chain combines TRBV20-1 with TRBJ2-7. This CDR3 region has 13 residues. Germline CDR1 and CDR2: DFQATT and SNEGSKA (reference sequence).

The genes are TRBV14 and TRBJ2-4; no DNA is available, so the TRBD2 call from TCRdb remains unchecked. Germline CDR1 is SGHDN and CDR2 is FVKESK. The CDR3 totals 16 residues. The CDR3 region is CASSQDRADGVNIQYF. The full variable domain, with the rest looked up from reference TRBV14 and TRBJ2-4, is EAGVTQFPSHSVIEKGQTVTLRCDPISGHDNLYWYRRVMGKEIKFLLHFVKESKQDESGMPNNRFLAERTGGTYSTLKVQPAELEDSGVYFCASSQDRADGVNIQYFGAGTRLSVL.

The chain links TRBV5-1 to TRBJ2-1; TCRdb gives TRBD1 as the D gene, but with no DNA this cannot be confirmed. The CDR3 sequence is 14 residues long. The germline gives CDR1 SGHRS, CDR2 YFSETQ. CDR3: CASSLVPQGNEQFF.

The chain couples TRBV18 to TRBJ2-3; TCRdb's D gene call, TRBD2, goes unchecked for lack of DNA. This CDR3 is 14 amino acids long. Germline V lookup: CDR1 KGHSH, CDR2 LQKENI. CDR3 residues: CDSSELADTDTQYF.

This chain links TRBV20-1 with TRBJ2-2. The CDR3 covers 13 residues. Germline CDR1 and CDR2: DFQATT and SNEGSKA (reference sequence). The CDR3 region is CSASELRFGELFF.

The chain has TRBV4-1 and TRBJ1-5; TCRdb proposes TRBD1, but this gene call is untestable without DNA. The CDR3 spans 15 residues. Germline V gives CDR1 MGHRA, CDR2 YSYEKL. The CDR3 here is CASSQVRDRFQPQHF.

V is TRBV14 and J is TRBJ2-7. The CDR3 has 11 residues. The germline V gene has CDR1 SGHDN and CDR2 FVKESK. CDR3 in amino acids: CASSRFYEQYF. Based on the CDR3 plus reference TRBV14 and TRBJ2-7, the full variable domain is EAGVTQFPSHSVIEKGQTVTLRCDPISGHDNLYWYRRVMGKEIKFLLHFVKESKQDESGMPNNRFLAERTGGTYSTLKVQPAELEDSGVYFCASSRFYEQYFGPGTRLTVT.

The rearrangement joins TRBV30 to TRBJ1-1. CDR3 size: 13 residues. Germline CDR1 and CDR2: GTSNPN and SVGIG (reference sequence). The CDR3 loop is CAWSVLGNTEAFF.

V gene TRBV12-3 or TRBV12-4 combines with J gene TRBJ2-5; checking the TCRdb D call of TRBD1 is not possible without DNA. CDR3 length equals 15 residues. CDR3 residues: CASTLHSTGLETQYF.

The genes are TRBV20-1 and TRBJ2-2; there is no DNA to check the TCRdb D call of TRBD2. CDR1 and CDR2 (germline): DFQATT, SNEGSKA (reference sequence). CDR3 length: 12 amino acids. The chain's CDR3 is CSALTRVGELFF.